This T cell receptor beta chain was sequenced for a study of blood T cell repertoires in COVID-19. Overall study: COVID-19 samples, acute and convalescent, were from the United States, Italy and Spain. Sample material is recorded as cDNA or gDNA derived from T cells, B-cell-depleted T cells, or PBMCs.

In the source study's methods: By means of reference gene primer amplification, nucleated cell counts were estimated. Profiled with immunoSEQ multiplex PCR; TCRdb holds only in-frame clones, not every one. V, J and clone size reflect that table, while D and trimming were determined from the DNA. Of some 320,000 clones listed, 65% to 90% were seen once; the top ten hold about 7%. V lost 5 bases and J lost 4, with 6 bases in between. Looked up from germline, CDR1 is KGHSH and CDR2 is LQKENI. The CDR3 loop spans 11 amino acids. This clonotype was obtained from a human donor in a cohort sampled during active COVID-19. The specimen was peripheral blood. V usage is TRBV18 and J usage is TRBJ2-7, with D possibly TRBD1 on 5 matching bases. The CDR3: CASSSGYEQYF. CDR3 bases: TGTGCCAGCTCATCAGGGTACGAGCAGTACTTC.